The 2 T cell receptor beta chains in this list originate from one sample, sequenced in a study of T-cell memory formation after mild COVID-19. TCRdb ran MiXCR on the 5' RACE reads and lists one entry per CDR3 protein. The data show roughly 120,000 distinct CDR3 sequences, 20% to 25% seen once. Sequenced material: PBMCs or a T cell subset sorted from them (not recorded which). The receptors come from a man between 18 and 35 years old who had mild COVID-19 (a few samples of this study predate the infection). Cell type and time point are not known.

V usage is TRBV20-1 and J usage is TRBJ2-7, with a possible D match to TRBD2 (8 bases). Trimming left V 3 bases short and J 4 bases short, with 22 bases between. CDR3 length: 16 amino acids. Germline CDR1 is DFQATT and CDR2 is SNEGSKA (reference sequence). Here the CDR3 DNA reads TGCAGTGCTAGCCCACAGGGGCGGGGGGAGATTTACGAGCAGTACTTC. Its protein product is CSASPQGRGEIYEQYF.

This clonotype showed up many times. The CDR3: CASSPTQVSYEQYF. Written as DNA, the CDR3 is TGTGCCAGCAGTCCCACACAGGTCTCCTACGAGCAGTACTTC. The chain combines TRBV27 with TRBJ2-7, with a tentative D call TRBD1 (5 bases). The CDR3 loop spans 14 amino acids. CDR1 and CDR2 from the germline V gene are MNHEY and SMNVEV (reference sequence). V was cut by 5 bases and J by 0 bases, with 11 bases left in between.